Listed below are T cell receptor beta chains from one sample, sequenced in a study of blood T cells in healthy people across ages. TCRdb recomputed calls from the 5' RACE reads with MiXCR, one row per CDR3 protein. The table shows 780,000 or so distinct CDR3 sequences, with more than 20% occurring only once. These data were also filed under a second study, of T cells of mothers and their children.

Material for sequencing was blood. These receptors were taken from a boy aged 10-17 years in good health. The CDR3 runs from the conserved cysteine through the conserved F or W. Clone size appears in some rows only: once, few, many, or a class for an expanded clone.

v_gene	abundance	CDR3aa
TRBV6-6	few	CATPGGFSYEQYF
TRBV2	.	CASSQRLSGGANVLTF
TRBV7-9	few	CATSPRQGTYEQYF
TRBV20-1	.	CSVTWRGQSEQYF
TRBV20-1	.	CSAPPPSRISYNEQFF
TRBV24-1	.	CATSDFSSGGNNEQFF
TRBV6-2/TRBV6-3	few	CASRPGTGLSYEQYF
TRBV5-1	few	CASSLEGQGGQPQHF
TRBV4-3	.	CASWIRGGYGYTF
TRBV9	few	CASSAGTGFFSDTGELFF
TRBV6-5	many	CASSSGDSNQPQHF
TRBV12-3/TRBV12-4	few	CASSPRTNSPLHF
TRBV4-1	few	CASSQGPGNQPQHF
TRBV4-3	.	CASSQDWETGGRYEQYF
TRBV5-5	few	CASSRPGQGYGYTF
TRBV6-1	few	CASSKSFSGTSGDPFF
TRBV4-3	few	CASSQATGPSTDTQYF
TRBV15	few	CATSRDQGINSPLHF
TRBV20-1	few	CSARELGLAARGDTQYF
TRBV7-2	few	CASSLVGGWAETQYF
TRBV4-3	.	CASSQDAGDRTEAFF
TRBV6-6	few	CASSPGNTQYF
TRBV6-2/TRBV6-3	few	CASRHPGTQETQYF
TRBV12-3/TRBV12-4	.	CASSLKDEQFF
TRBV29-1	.	CSSGGGEQFF
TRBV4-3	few	CASSPGARTAGGYTF
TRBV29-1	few	CSVQDLNTEAFF
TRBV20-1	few	CSALSLEPKLTGVSRETQYF
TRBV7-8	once	CASSSGRGLAGSTIYF
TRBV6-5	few	CASSYSTGFTDTQYF
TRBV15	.	CGTRSLTSGVTDTQYF
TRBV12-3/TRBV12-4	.	CASQDNIQETQYF
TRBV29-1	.	CSIKDGYYSYEQYF
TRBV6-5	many	CASSPQGAGELFF
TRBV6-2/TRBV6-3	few	CASSYGGTGAYEQYF
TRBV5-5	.	CASSSGINEQYF
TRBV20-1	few	CSARRLGGKSSYNEQFF
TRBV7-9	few	CASSDRGLYEQFF
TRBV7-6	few	CASSQGDGGDNEQFF
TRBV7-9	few	CASSLSIGFEKNIQYF
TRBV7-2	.	CASSFRLAGGWYQETQYF
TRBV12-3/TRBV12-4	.	CASGWNYGYTF
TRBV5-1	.	CASSLAGGREAQYF
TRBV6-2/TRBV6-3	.	CASSPGQGNSNQPQHF
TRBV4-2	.	CASSQGTSGLQETQYF
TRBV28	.	CATGWRGLNTGELFF
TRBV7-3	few	CASSRQGPQETQYF
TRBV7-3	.	CASSHHSRDIYEQYF
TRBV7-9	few	CASSGRTNTGELFF
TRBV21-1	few	CASSKPTDRRPTSTDTQYF
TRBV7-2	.	CASSRVGGGAAGEQYF
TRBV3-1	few	CASSRYWDSSNEQYF
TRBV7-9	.	CASLRTSSGNTIYF
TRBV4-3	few	CASSQGIAGWFQETQCF
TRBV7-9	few	CASAQAADTQYF
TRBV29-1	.	CSVGPDRIVTKAFF
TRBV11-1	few	CASMQDRNSPLHF
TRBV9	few	CASSIGTVNEQYF
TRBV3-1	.	CASSQVDPTDTGELFF